This T cell receptor beta chain was profiled in a study of early stage breast cancer tumors. Whole-study findings and limits: Tumor and normal breast were distinguished via blood comparison in most of the 16 patients. Tumors had approximately 2.5-fold higher T cell density and higher clonality than adjacent normal breast tissue.

As concerns this clone: The antigen is unknown.

Trimming cost V 5 bases and J 1 base, with 8 bases left between them. Germline loops: CDR1 KGHSH, CDR2 LQKENI. This CDR3 has 13 amino acids. The data were produced by immunoSEQ multiplex PCR, yet TCRdb's version contains in-frame clones alone and is incomplete. The table records about 72,000 clones, 65% to 80% of them present only once. The receptor comes from a person aged 55-75 years with breast cancer. The specimen was blood. V is TRBV18 and J is TRBJ1-1; D unresolved. The CDR3 spells CASSFDKNTEAFF. The DNA of the CDR3 is TGTGCCAGCTCATTTGACAAGAACACTGAAGCTTTCTTT.